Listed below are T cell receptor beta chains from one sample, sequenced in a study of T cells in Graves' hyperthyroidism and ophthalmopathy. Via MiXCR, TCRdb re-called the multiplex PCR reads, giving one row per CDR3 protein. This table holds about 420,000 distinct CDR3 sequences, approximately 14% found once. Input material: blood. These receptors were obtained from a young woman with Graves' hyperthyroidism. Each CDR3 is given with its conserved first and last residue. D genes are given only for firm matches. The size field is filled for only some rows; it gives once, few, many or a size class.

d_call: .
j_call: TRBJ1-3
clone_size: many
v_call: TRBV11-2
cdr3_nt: TGTGCCAGCAGCGCTCTCCGGGACGCCTCCTCTGGAAACACCATATATTTT
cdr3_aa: CASSALRDASSGNTIYF

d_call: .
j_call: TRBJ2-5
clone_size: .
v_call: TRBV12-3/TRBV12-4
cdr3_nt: TGTGCCAGCAGCCCCGACAGGTTCCAAGAGACCCAGTACTTC
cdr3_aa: CASSPDRFQETQYF

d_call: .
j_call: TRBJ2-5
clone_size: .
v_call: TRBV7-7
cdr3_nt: TGTGTTAGCAGCTTAGGATCGCGAGTTTTGGAGACCCAGTACTTC
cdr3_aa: CVSSLGSRVLETQYF

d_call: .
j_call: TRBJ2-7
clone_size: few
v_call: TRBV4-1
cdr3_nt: TGCGCCAGCAGCAAGAGATTCGCCCTCTACGAGCAGTACTTC
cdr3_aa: CASSKRFALYEQYF

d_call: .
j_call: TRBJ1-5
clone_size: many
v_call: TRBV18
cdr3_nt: TGTGCCAGCTCCCCCGACAGGAATCAGCCCCAGCATTTT
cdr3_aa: CASSPDRNQPQHF

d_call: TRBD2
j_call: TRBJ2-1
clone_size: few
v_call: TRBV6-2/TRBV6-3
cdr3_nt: TGTGCCAGCAGCCTACTAGCGGCGCGATACAATGAGCAGTTCTTC
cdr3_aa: CASSLLAARYNEQFF

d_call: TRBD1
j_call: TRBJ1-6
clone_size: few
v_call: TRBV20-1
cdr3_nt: TGCAGTGCTAGAGATCGGGGGGACAGGAGGCGCTATAATTCACCCCTCCACTTT
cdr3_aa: CSARDRGDRRRYNSPLHF

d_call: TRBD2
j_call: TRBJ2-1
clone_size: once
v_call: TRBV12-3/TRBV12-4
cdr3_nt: TGTGCCAGCAGTTTGACTAGCAAAAATGAGCAGTTCTTC
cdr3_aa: CASSLTSKNEQFF

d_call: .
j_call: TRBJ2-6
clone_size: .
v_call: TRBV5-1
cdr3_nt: TGCGCCAGCCGCGACCTCAGAGGGGCCAACGTCCTGACTTTC
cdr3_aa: CASRDLRGANVLTF

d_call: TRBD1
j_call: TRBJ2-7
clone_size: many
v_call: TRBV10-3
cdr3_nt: TGTGCCATCAGTGAACCCGGGACAGGGGGCTCCTACGAGCAGTACTTC
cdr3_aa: CAISEPGTGGSYEQYF

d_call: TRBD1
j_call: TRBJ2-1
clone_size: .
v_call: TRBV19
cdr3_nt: TGTGCCAGTAGTATAGGAACAGGGGGAGGTGGGCAGCAGTTCTTC
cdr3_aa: CASSIGTGGGGQQFF

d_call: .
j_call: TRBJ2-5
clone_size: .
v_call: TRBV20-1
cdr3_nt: TGCAGTGCTCGAGCCCCTTCCACTGGAAAGACCCAGTACTTC
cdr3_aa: CSARAPSTGKTQYF

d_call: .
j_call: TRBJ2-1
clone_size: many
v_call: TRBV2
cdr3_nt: TGTGCCAGCAGTGAAGCTGGGGGAGTCAGGTACAATGAGCAGTTCTTC
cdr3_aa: CASSEAGGVRYNEQFF

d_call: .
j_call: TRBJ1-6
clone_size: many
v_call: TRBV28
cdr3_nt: TGTGCCAGCAGTTTTCCCCGAGCAGGGAATAATTCACCCCTCCACTTT
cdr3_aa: CASSFPRAGNNSPLHF

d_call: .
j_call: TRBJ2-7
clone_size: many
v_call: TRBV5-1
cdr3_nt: TGCGCCAGCTCCCCTGGTGTAAGGGACGAGCAGTACTTC
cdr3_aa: CASSPGVRDEQYF

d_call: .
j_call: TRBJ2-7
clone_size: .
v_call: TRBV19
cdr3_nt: TGTGCCAGTAGTAACCTATACGAGCAGTACTTC
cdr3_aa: CASSNLYEQYF

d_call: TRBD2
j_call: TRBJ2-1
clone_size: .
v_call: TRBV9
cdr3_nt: TGTGCCAGCAGCCCTAATAGAGTTCTAGCGGGGGGCTTGGTCTGGAATGAGCAGTTCTTC
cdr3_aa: CASSPNRVLAGGLVWNEQFF

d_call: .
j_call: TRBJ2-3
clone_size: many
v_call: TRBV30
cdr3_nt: TGTGCCTGGAGTGTAAGAACGGCGGGGAGCACAGATACGCAGTATTTT
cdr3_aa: CAWSVRTAGSTDTQYF

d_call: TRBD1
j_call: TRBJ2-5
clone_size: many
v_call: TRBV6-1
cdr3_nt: TGTGCCAGCAGTGAGCCGGGACAGGGACGCGAGACCCAGTACTTC
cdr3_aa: CASSEPGQGRETQYF

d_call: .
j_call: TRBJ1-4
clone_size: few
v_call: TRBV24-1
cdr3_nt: TGTGCCACCAGTGATGGGCCCGGGGAAGACGAAAAACTGTTTTTT
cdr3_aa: CATSDGPGEDEKLFF

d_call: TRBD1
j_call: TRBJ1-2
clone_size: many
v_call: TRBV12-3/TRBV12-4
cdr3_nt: TGTGCCAGCAGTCCTCAAGAACCGGGACAGGGACCTCTTAACTATGGCTACACCTTC
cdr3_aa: CASSPQEPGQGPLNYGYTF

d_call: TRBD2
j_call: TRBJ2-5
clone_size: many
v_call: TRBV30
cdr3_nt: TGTGCCTGGAGTGTTGGGTTAGCGGGGGCGAAAGAGACCCAGTACTTC
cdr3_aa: CAWSVGLAGAKETQYF